The clone carrying this TCR beta chain has ten or more counts. Its specificity is unknown. This sample was taken from a study of CD8 T cells in ankylosing spondylitis. Study results and caveats: The study identified a TCR beta motif of fewer than 10 highly homologous variants that appeared characteristic of ankylosing spondylitis blood.

Making use of molecular barcodes, quantitative 5'-RACE generated TCR beta libraries. Via MiXCR, TCRdb re-called the 5' RACE reads, giving one row per CDR3 protein. The profile shows some 250,000 distinct CDR3 sequences, 20% to 30% of them singletons. The CDR3 loop spans 14 amino acids. CDR1 and CDR2 from the germline V gene are KGHSH and LQKENI. Trimming cost V 8 bases and J 2 bases, with 15 bases left between them. The rearrangement uses TRBV18 and TRBJ2-5, with D perhaps given as TRBD1 or TRBD2 (6 bases each). The source of this sequence is a male donor with ankylosing spondylitis or in good health (not recorded which). The sample comprised blood, either unsorted or a sorted T cell fraction (not recorded which). The CDR3 here is CASKRGDLQETQYF. The CDR3 DNA follows: TGTGCCAGCAAAAGGGGGGACTTACAAGAGACCCAGTACTTC. The full variable domain, its missing parts supplied by reference TRBV18 and TRBJ2-5, is NAGVMQNPRHLVRRRGQEARLRCSPMKGHSHVYWYRQLPEEGLKFMVYLQKENIIDESGMPKERFSAEFPKEGPSILRIQQVVRGDSAAYFCASKRGDLQETQYFGPGTRLLVL.